The rows below give T cell receptor beta chains drawn from one sample of a study of blood T cell repertoires in COVID-19. The data were produced by immunoSEQ multiplex PCR, yet TCRdb's version contains in-frame clones alone and is incomplete. The table records around 380,000 clones, roughly 86% of them present only once. The sequenced sample was PBMCs or T cells enriched from blood (not recorded which). The receptors originated from a man younger than 45 who had recovered from COVID-19. Each CDR3 is given without its conserved first and last residue. Expanded clones get a size class; other rows say once, few or many, or leave the size out.

V gene,CDR3 length,clone size,CDR3 protein
TRBV10-2,14,NA,ASSELNLGQNTEAF
TRBV29-1,12,NA,SVEASRGNQPQH
TRBV7-2,11,NA,ASSFGVANGYT
TRBV9,15,NA,ASSVGSGTGLNTEAF
TRBV3-1/TRBV3-2,11,NA,ASSQVGGFGLF
TRBV9,12,NA,ASAQGQVWNTIY
TRBV20-1,9,NA,SAWRVYEQY
TRBV2,14,NA,ASSVTGGAMGSPLH
TRBV5-5,13,few,ASSPSSERNTEAF
TRBV9,12,NA,ASSPGQGPYEQY
TRBV7-9,13,NA,ASSFSRQTTYEQY
TRBV6-5,13,NA,ASSYGYRVGTEAF
TRBV19,13,few,ASSAFGGGGNTIY
TRBV5-4,13,NA,ASSLRLAGGETQY
TRBV19,13,NA,ASSVGQISNQPQH
TRBV7-8,11,NA,ASSLSREEGYT
TRBV5-1,13,few,ASSLAGTGEGPQH
TRBV30,13,NA,AWRFSGTGFYEQY
TRBV11-2,10,NA,ASRQGITEAF
TRBV11-2,11,NA,ASSLIGGEKLF
TRBV28,9,NA,ASRGATEAF
TRBV19,12,NA,ASIQDNMNTEAF
TRBV18,13,NA,ASSPGLAGGLEQY
TRBV10-1,12,NA,ASSKGTAHTEAF
TRBV2,12,many,ASTRQFNNSPLH
TRBV6-5,10,NA,ASRQGKETQY
TRBV19,13,NA,ASSIEGAGTDTQY
TRBV27,13,NA,ASSPWGVDNSPLH
TRBV6-5,11,NA,ASSSAGLDGYT
TRBV4-3,12,NA,ASSQDHNTGELF
TRBV28,12,NA,ASSTPPRSYGYT
TRBV7-9,12,NA,ASSLGGSQNIQY
TRBV30,13,NA,AWSGGVLAKNIQY
TRBV9,13,few,ASSVAGSLNTEAF
TRBV10-1,12,once,ANASGGTTDTQY
TRBV19,13,NA,ASSIGPGGGEGYT
TRBV5-6,11,NA,ASSLLQGHEQY
TRBV7-9,14,NA,ASSYPRDRGNNEQF
TRBV19,10,NA,ASSSTGIEQY
TRBV5-5,14,NA,ASSFLGPGLRSPLH
TRBV7-2,11,NA,ASSITGDPEAF
TRBV6-6,14,NA,ASRTGGLTMNTEAF
TRBV27,14,NA,ASSLWSRQGNQPQH
TRBV5-5,11,once,ASSFGSEETQY
TRBV5-1,13,NA,ASSKDRPNTGELF
TRBV3-1/TRBV3-2,12,NA,ASGGTGKPYEQY
TRBV28,15,NA,ASSLWTVPYSNQPQH
TRBV6-1,15,NA,ASSKGLWDRKHYGYT
TRBV12-3/TRBV12-4,9,NA,ASSSRETQY
TRBV5-4,10,NA,ASSKGQGSYT
TRBV7-8,11,NA,ASSPEETAEQF
TRBV2,10,once,AGQGLADTQY